The clone carrying this T cell receptor (beta chain) was seen more than once but under ten times. The antigen remains unidentified. The data are from a study of beta chain features in type 1 diabetes. The entirety of the isolated RNA underwent reverse transcription, so expressed TCRB transcripts were sequenced. The method was immunoSEQ multiplex PCR; TCRdb's version includes in-frame clones alone and lacks a portion of them. The sample records around 130,000 clones, roughly 10% being singletons. Overall study results and limits: Among all four CD4+ subsets, Type 1 diabetes patients had TCRB CDR3s that were moderately but significantly shorter.

The receptor's source is a man aged 25 to 40 with type 1 diabetes. Material for sequencing was central memory CD4+ T cells from blood.

The CDR3: CASSYRGHEQYF. CDR3 nucleotides: TGTGCCAGCAGTTACAGGGGCCACGAGCAGTACTTC. The V call is TRBV25-1, the J call TRBJ2-7, with TRBD1 matching over 7 bases. Germline CDR1 is MGHDK and CDR2 is SYGVNS. The CDR3 consists of 12 residues. J gave up 5 bases and V 5 bases, and 3 bases lay outside the gene matches.